This TCR beta chain derives from a study of blood T cells in healthy people across ages. Study results and caveats: As age increased, TCR beta diversity per million T cells fell in a roughly linear fashion.

A second about 6 to 12 cycle PCR used barcoded and J-beta primers. One entry per CDR3 protein results from TCRdb running MiXCR on the 5' RACE reads. The sample yields about 1.4 million distinct CDR3 sequences, approximately 63% seen once. Donors gave about 10 milliliters of peripheral blood apiece. The CDR3 runs 14 residues. Germline-derived CDR1 and CDR2 are MGHRA and YSYEKL. This clonotype was counted many times. The antigen is not known. At one end the junction does not follow the germline gene, possibly because of a read error. Sequenced material: blood. The chain combines TRBV4-1 with TRBJ2-1; D is undetermined. The sequence derives from a man aged 18 to 29 in good health. CDR3 protein: CASSQGSSYNEQFF. The CDR3 region has the DNA TGTGCCAGCAGCCAAGGTAGCTCCTACAATGAGCAGTTCTTC.